This T cell receptor beta chain stems from a study of Tregs in tolerant kidney transplant recipients. Study background: The nonmyeloablative bone marrow transplants came from related graft donors, with transient mixed chimerism. General observations from the study: In tolerant patients, donor-specific Tregs outgrew total Tregs, suggesting antigen-driven expansion. Findings come from small patient numbers and require larger validation.

Thawed PBMCs were FACS-sorted into unstimulated CD4+CD25+CD127- regulatory T cells, CD4+CD25- non-regulatory cells, CD4 and CD8 cells. The method was immunoSEQ multiplex PCR; TCRdb's version includes in-frame clones alone and lacks a portion of them. The repertoire table contains 31,000 or so clones. As concerns this clone: The antigen remains undetermined. The read finishes 3 residues shy of the CDR3 end, and the germline J gene is used to complete it.

CDR1 and CDR2 from the germline V gene are GTSNPN and SVGIG (reference sequence). V was pared by 4 bases and J by 4 bases, with 20 bases between. There are 15 residues in the CDR3. The input for sequencing was CD8+ T cells from blood, taken before the transplant. The receptor's source is a human donor who received a combined kidney and bone marrow transplant. The V and J genes are TRBV30 and TRBJ2-7, with D possibly TRBD1 on 5 matching bases. The DNA read from the CDR3 is TGTGCCTGGACCCCCTTCGAGGCAGGGCGATACGAG. As protein: CAWTPFEAGRYE. The full CDR3 sequence reads CAWTPFEAGRYEQYF.